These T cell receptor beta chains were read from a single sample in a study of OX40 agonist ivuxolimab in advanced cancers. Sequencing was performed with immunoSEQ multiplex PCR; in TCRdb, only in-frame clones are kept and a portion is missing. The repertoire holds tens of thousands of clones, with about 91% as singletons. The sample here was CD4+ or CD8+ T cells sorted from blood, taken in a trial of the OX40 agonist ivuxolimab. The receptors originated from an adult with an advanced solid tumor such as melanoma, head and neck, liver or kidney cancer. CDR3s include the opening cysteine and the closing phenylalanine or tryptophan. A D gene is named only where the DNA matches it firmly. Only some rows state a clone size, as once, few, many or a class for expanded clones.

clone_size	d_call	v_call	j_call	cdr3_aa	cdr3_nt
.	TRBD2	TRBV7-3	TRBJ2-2	CASSSIAGGTGELFF	TGTGCCAGCAGTTCTATAGCGGGGGGCACCGGGGAGCTGTTTTTT
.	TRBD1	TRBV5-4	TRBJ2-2	CASSLDPGGPATGELFF	TGTGCCAGCAGCTTGGACCCAGGGGGCCCGGCCACCGGGGAGCTGTTTTTT
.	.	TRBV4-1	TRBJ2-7	CASSQDNTGNYEQYF	TGCGCCAGCAGCCAAGATAATACTGGCAACTACGAGCAGTACTTC
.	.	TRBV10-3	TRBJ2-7	CAISDRGDASKEQYF	TGTGCCATCAGTGATCGTGGGGACGCCAGCAAAGAGCAGTACTTC
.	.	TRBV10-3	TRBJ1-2	CASSNPGSGAYGYTF	TGTGCCAGCAGTAACCCCGGGAGCGGGGCCTATGGCTACACCTTC
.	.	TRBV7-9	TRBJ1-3	CASSLYPPELSGNTIYF	TGTGCCAGCAGCTTATACCCCCCGGAACTCTCTGGAAACACCATATATTTT
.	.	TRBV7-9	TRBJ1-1	CASSQPTGWAFF	TGTGCCAGCAGCCAACCAACCGGGTGGGCTTTCTTT
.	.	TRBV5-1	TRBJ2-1	CASSSDGSSYNEQFF	TGCGCCAGCAGCTCGGACGGAAGCTCCTACAATGAGCAGTTCTTC
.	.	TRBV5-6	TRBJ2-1	CASSLDGQEGNEQFF	TGTGCCAGCAGCTTAGACGGTCAAGAGGGCAATGAGCAGTTCTTC
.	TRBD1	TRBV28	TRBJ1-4	CASGQGEEKLFF	TGTGCCAGCGGACAGGGGGAGGAAAAACTGTTTTTT
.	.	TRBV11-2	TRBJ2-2	CASSLVAIGELFF	TGTGCCAGCAGCTTAGTGGCAATCGGGGAGCTGTTTTTT
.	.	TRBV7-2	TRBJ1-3	CASSLASSGRSGNTIYF	TGTGCCAGCAGCTTAGCCTCTTCAGGGAGATCGGGAAACACCATATATTTT
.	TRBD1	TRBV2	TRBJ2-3	CASRDRADTQYF	TGTGCCAGCAGAGACAGGGCGGATACGCAGTATTTT
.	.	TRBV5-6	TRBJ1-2	CASSRRQDYGYTF	TGTGCCAGCAGCCGGAGACAGGACTATGGCTACACCTTC
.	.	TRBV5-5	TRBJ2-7	CASSTWDVTSSYEQYF	TGTGCCAGCAGCACCTGGGACGTAACCAGTTCCTACGAGCAGTACTTC
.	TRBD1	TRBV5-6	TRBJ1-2	CASSTWGTTGASRYGYTF	TGTGCCAGCAGCACCTGGGGAACGACAGGGGCGAGCCGCTATGGCTACACCTTC
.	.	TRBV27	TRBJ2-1	CASSLYNEQFF	TGTGCCAGCAGTTTGTACAATGAGCAGTTCTTC
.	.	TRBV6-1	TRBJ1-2	CASNAGRDGYTF	TGTGCCAGCAACGCAGGTCGGGATGGCTACACCTTC
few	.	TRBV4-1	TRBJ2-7	CASSLGASIEQYF	TGCGCCAGCAGCCTGGGGGCCTCTATCGAGCAGTACTTC
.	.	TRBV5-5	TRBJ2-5	CASSSLADQETQYF	TGTGCCAGCAGCTCACTAGCTGATCAAGAGACCCAGTACTTC
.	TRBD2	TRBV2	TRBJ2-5	CASSETSGGQTQYF	TGTGCCAGCAGTGAGACTAGCGGGGGACAGACCCAGTACTTC
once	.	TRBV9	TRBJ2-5	CASSVDVSQETQYF	TGTGCCAGCAGCGTAGACGTCAGCCAAGAGACCCAGTACTTC
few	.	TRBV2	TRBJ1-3	CASSAQVLSGNTIYF	TGTGCCAGCAGTGCGCAGGTCCTCTCTGGAAACACCATATATTTT
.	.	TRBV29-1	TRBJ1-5	CSAQTEVNQPQHF	TGCAGCGCCCAGACAGAAGTCAATCAGCCCCAGCATTTT
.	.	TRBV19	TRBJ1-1	CASNPGTSMNTEAFF	TGTGCCAGTAACCCCGGGACCTCAATGAACACTGAAGCTTTCTTT
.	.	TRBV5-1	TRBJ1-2	CASSLDRVDYGYTF	TGCGCCAGCAGCTTGGACAGGGTTGACTATGGCTACACCTTC
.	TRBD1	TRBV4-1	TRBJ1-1	CASSQPDRGGTEAFF	TGCGCCAGCAGCCAACCGGACAGGGGAGGGACTGAAGCTTTCTTT
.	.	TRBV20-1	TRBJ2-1	CSASPYEQFF	TGCAGTGCTAGTCCCTATGAGCAGTTCTTC
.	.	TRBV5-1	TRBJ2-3	CASHSGGEADTQYF	TGCGCCAGTCATTCAGGGGGGGAGGCAGATACGCAGTATTTT
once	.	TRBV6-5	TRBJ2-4	CASSYPRVEDKNIQYF	TGTGCCAGCAGTTACCCAAGGGTGGAGGACAAAAACATTCAGTACTTC
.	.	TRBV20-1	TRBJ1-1	CSEGSWTEAFF	TGCAGTGAAGGGAGTTGGACTGAAGCTTTCTTT
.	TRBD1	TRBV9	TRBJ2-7	CASSVAAGQGAEEQYF	TGTGCCAGCAGCGTAGCTGCGGGACAGGGGGCAGAAGAGCAGTACTTC
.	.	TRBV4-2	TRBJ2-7	CASSQEGGDTYEQYF	TGTGCCAGCAGCCAAGAAGGCGGGGACACCTACGAGCAGTACTTC
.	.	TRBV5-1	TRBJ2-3	CASSKGTKSTDTQYF	TGCGCCAGCAGCAAAGGGACCAAGAGCACAGATACGCAGTATTTT
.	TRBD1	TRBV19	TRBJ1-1	CASSITGFRDSTEAFF	TGTGCCAGTAGTATCACGGGATTCAGGGACAGCACTGAAGCTTTCTTT
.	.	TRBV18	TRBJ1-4	CASSPTEWGNEKLFF	TGTGCCAGCTCACCTACAGAGTGGGGTAATGAAAAACTGTTTTTT
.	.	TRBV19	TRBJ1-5	CASSILADSNQPQHF	TGTGCCAGTAGTATTTTGGCAGATAGCAATCAGCCCCAGCATTTT
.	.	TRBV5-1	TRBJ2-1	CASSLGGGLTYNEQFF	TGCGCCAGCAGCTTGGGCGGGGGCCTCACCTACAATGAGCAGTTCTTC
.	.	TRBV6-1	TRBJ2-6	CASSNAQSRANVLTF	TGTGCCAGCAGTAATGCACAAAGTCGGGCCAACGTCCTGACTTTC
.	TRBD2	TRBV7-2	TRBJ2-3	CASSLAGARPDTQYF	TGTGCCAGCAGCCTAGCGGGGGCGCGTCCAGATACGCAGTATTTT
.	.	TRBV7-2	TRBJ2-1	CASLLSGSPSYNEQFF	TGTGCCAGCCTTCTATCCGGTAGCCCCTCCTACAATGAGCAGTTCTTC
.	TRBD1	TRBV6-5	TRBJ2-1	CASSYKQGAINEQFF	TGTGCCAGCAGTTACAAACAGGGGGCAATCAATGAGCAGTTCTTC
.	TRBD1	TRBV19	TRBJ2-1	CASSIGQGHYNEQFF	TGTGCCAGTAGTATCGGACAGGGTCACTACAATGAGCAGTTCTTC
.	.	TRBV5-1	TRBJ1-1	CASSWNSGKGTEAFF	TGCGCCAGCAGCTGGAATTCAGGGAAGGGCACTGAAGCTTTCTTT
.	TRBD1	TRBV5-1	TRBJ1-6	CASSLQGDQSPLHF	TGCGCCAGCAGCTTACAGGGGGATCAATCACCCCTCCACTTT
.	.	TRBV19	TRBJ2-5	CASRGDGETQYF	TGTGCCAGTAGGGGGGATGGGGAGACCCAGTACTTC
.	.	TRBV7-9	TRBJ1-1	CASDLAGTEAFF	TGTGCCAGCGACCTGGCCGGGACCGAAGCTTTCTTT
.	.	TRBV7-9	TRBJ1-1	CASSLKAPAEAFF	TGTGCCAGCAGCTTGAAGGCCCCCGCTGAAGCTTTCTTT
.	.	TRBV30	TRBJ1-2	CAWGTAPTGTKLANYGYTF	TGTGCCTGGGGTACCGCCCCTACAGGGACAAAACTAGCTAACTATGGCTACACCTTC
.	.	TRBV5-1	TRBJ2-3	CASSLPPDTQYF	TGCGCCAGCAGCTTGCCCCCAGATACGCAGTATTTT
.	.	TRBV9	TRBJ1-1	CASKPYSGVTEAFF	TGTGCCAGCAAACCATATTCAGGTGTCACTGAAGCTTTCTTT
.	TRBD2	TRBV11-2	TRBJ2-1	CASSGGLAGYNEQFF	TGTGCCAGCAGCGGGGGACTAGCGGGCTACAATGAGCAGTTCTTC
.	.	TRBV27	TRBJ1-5	CASRARAIALDQSNQPQHF	TGTGCCAGCAGGGCCAGGGCTATAGCTCTTGATCAAAGCAATCAGCCCCAGCATTTT
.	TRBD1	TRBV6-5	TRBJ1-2	CASIDRGQVGGYTF	TGTGCCAGCATTGACAGGGGGCAGGTCGGCGGCTACACCTTC